This T cell receptor beta chain originates from a study of T cell responses to AZD1222 COVID-19 vaccine. Overall study results and limits: A reported finding is that nearly half of spike-specific TCRs target unmutated variant regions.

The CDR3 is 12 amino acids. The germline V and J ends were trimmed by 3 bases and 3 bases, with 5 bases remaining between them. Germline V lookup: CDR1 MGHDK, CDR2 SYGVNS. Sequenced by immunoSEQ multiplex PCR; TCRdb stores in-frame clones only, minus some. The data hold roughly 190,000 clones, with about 92% observed a single time. With respect to this clone: Its target is not known.

The receptor's source is an adult in good health. The rearrangement joins TRBV25-1 to TRBJ2-5; D remains ambiguous. The input for sequencing was peripheral blood, taken on day 0 of AZD1222 vaccination. CDR3 in DNA: TGTGCCAGCAGTGACTACAAAGAGACCCAGTACTTC. The encoded protein is CASSDYKETQYF.